This TCR beta chain was retrieved from a study of CD8+CD57+ T cells in acquired aplastic anemia. Overall study: On average, healthy donors gave approximately 9.9 million reads for CD4+ cells. Study-level results: A set of twenty-nine CD8+ CDR3 sequences was shared between patients and controls, and these sequences appeared highly expressed in patients.

This CDR3 is 13 amino acids long. V was trimmed by 7 bases and J by 0 bases, leaving 6 bases between them. Genomic DNA, the template, was used for profiling of the TCR beta VDJ and CDR3. Each CDR3 protein is one row after TCRdb ran MiXCR on the reads. The sample holds 400,000 to 450,000 distinct CDR3 sequences; just under 70% are singletons and the top ten take 3.5% to 4.5%. This clonotype was recorded many times. Its specificity is unknown. V and J are TRBV12-3 or TRBV12-4 and TRBJ2-2; D unresolved. The clonotype comes from a human donor in good health, serving as a control. The sequencing sample was made of sorted CD4+, CD8+, or CD8+CD57+ T cells (not recorded which) from PBMCs. This CDR3 reads CASKRTNTGELFF. The CDR3 region has the DNA TGTGCCAGCAAACGGACGAACACCGGGGAGCTGTTTTTT.